This entry features one TCR beta chain sequence. What it binds is unknown. These data come from a study of CD8+ T cells in alopecia areata. Points from the study as a whole: Lesional scalp, notably in alopecia totalis/universalis, had clonality above that of normal scalp.

After isolation, RNA underwent reverse transcription to generate cDNA as the sequencing template. Assay: immunoSEQ multiplex PCR; the TCRdb copy retains only in-frame clones and omits some. The table has 50,000 to 80,000 clones, around 44% seen once. The V gene's germline CDR1 is MNHEY and CDR2 SVGAGI. CDR3 length: 11 residues. The origin of this receptor is a human donor with alopecia areata. J is TRBJ1-1 and V is TRBV6-5; D not certain. Sequenced: NKG2D-low CD8+ T cells sorted from blood. CDR3 in DNA: TGTGCAATACGGGGTGGCACTGAAGCTTTCTTT. Its protein is CAIRGGTEAFF.